Sequencing of this T cell receptor (beta chain) was carried out in a study of shared clonotypes between healthy human individuals. This clone was seen only a few times. Its specificity is unknown. The junction does not match germline at one end; this may be a read error. General observations from the study: Incompleteness in sorted-subset sequencing, despite large depth, was shown by rarefaction. Represented genetic and exposure-history diversity was restricted by having few donors. Relative to memory subsets, naive subsets generally showed larger estimated richness.

Measured with immunoSEQ multiplex PCR; TCRdb has only the in-frame clones, and not every one. The top ten hold more than 0.55% of the sample, which has about 990,000 clones, 75% to 85% seen once. The CDR3 loop spans 15 amino acids. Germline assignment: CDR1 MDHEN and CDR2 SYDVKM. The receptor's source is a man between 18 and 29 years old in good health. Some clones in this sample may be carry-over from other donors' samples. This chain links TRBV28 with TRBJ2-2, with D possibly being TRBD2 (5 bases). The source material was memory CD4+ T cells from PBMCs. Indicated subset: CD45RA-negative fraction. This chain's CDR3 is CASSLLPSLAGELSF. The DNA of the CDR3 is TGTGCCAGCAGTTTATTACCCTCTCTGGCCGGGGAGCTGTCTTTT.